This T cell receptor (beta chain) stems from a study of T cells expressing NK-cell markers. Germline CDR1 is SGDLS and CDR2 is YYNGEE. This CDR3 comprises 14 residues. UMIs were included in TCR beta cDNA generated by 5'RACE template switching. Each CDR3 protein gets one entry in TCRdb, which reprocessed the 5' RACE reads and gives no DNA. This sample's table has approximately 380,000 distinct CDR3 sequences. Sequencing was done on a sample of blood T cells: a sorted CD56 or NKG2C T cell subset, CD4+ or CD8+ T cells, or bulk PBMC T cells (not recorded which). The TCR sequence derives from a man between 18 and 69 years old in good health. The chain combines TRBV9 with TRBJ2-2. The CDR3 region is CASSVVQSGGELFF.